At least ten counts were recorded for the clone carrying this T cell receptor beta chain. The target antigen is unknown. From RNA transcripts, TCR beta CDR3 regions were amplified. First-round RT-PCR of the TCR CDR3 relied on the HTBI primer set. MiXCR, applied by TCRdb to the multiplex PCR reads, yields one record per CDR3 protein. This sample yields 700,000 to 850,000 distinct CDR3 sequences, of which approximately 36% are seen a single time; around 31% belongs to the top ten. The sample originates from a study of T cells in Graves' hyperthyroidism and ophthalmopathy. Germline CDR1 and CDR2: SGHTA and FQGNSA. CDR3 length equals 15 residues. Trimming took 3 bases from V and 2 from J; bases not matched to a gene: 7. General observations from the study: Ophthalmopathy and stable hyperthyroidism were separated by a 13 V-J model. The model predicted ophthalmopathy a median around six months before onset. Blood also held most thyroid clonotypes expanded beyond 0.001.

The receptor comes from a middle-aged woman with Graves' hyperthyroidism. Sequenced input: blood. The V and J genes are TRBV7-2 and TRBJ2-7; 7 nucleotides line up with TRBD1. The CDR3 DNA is TGTGCCAGCAGCTTTAGACAGGGACAAACCTACGAGCAGTACTTC. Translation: CASSFRQGQTYEQYF.